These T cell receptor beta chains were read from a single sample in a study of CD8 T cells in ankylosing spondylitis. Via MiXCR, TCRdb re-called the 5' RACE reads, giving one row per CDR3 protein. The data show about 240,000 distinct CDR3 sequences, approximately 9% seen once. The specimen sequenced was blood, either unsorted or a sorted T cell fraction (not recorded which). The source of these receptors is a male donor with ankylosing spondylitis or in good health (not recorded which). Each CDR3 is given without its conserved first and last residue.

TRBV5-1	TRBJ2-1	ASSTGQGASRGNEQF
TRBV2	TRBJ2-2	ASSPKVGELF
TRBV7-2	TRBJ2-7	ASSLEGAGRNYEQY
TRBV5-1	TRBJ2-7	ASSLGDKGDEQY
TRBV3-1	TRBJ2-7	ASSKQDYEQY
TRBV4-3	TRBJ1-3	ASSQDSAVTGGFSGNTIY
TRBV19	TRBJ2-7	ASSTHGTSGVSYEQY
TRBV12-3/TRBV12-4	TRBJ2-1	ASSLRVGRHGEQF
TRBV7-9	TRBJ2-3	ASRTSGSTLDTQY
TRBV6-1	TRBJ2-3	ASSEVSGITDTQY
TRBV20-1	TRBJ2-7	SARGTIGSYEQY
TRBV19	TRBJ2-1	ASSIQIINEQF
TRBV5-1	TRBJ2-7	ASSLVRDEQY
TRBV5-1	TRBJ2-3	ASSPSSLTDTQY
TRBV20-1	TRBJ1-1	SARLGTEAF
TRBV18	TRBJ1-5	ASSPTVDQPQH
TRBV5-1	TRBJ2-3	ASSPRDTNTDTQY
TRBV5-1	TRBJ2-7	ASSPRTGPSYEQY
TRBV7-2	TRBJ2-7	ASSLAGEGVDYEQY
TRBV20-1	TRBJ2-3	SASIRGTDTQY
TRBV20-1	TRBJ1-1	SASGQGARNTEAF
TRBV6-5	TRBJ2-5	ASSYSGGRETQY
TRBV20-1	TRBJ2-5	SARAASGDQETQY